The 10 T cell receptor beta chains below come from one sample, sequenced in a study of T cell repertoires in cytomegalovirus infection. A single record per CDR3 protein comes from TCRdb applying MiXCR to the reads. Of some 350,000 distinct CDR3 sequences in the sample, about a sixth were seen once. Sequencing input: PBMCs. The receptors shown here come from a human donor in good health (CMV status not recorded). Some clones in this sample may be carry-over from other donors' samples.

This clonotype showed up just a few times. The chain combines TRBV2 with TRBJ1-4; weak D call: TRBD1 (5 bases). This CDR3 contains 15 residues. Germline CDR1 reads SNHLY; CDR2 reads FYNNEI. The V end was cut by 1 base, the J end by 3 bases, with 9 bases between. The DNA for the CDR3 is TGTGCCAGCAGTGAAGGGCAGGGAGCTAATGAAAAACTGTTTTTT. It specifies CASSEGQGANEKLFF. Supplemented by reference TRBV2 and TRBJ1-4, the full variable domain reads EPEVTQTPSHQVTQMGQEVILRCVPISNHLYFYWYRQILGQKVEFLVSFYNNEISEKSEIFDDQFSVERPDGSNFTLKIRSTKLEDSAMYFCASSEGQGANEKLFFGSGTQLSVL.

This clonotype was recorded at least ten times. Here the CDR3 DNA reads TGTGCCAGCAGCCTAGGAGGGGTCCTCCACTTT. Its protein is CASSLGGVLHF. The J gene is TRBJ1-6, the V gene TRBV12-3 or TRBV12-4, with TRBD1 as a possible D gene (5 bases). The CDR3 length is 11 residues. V gave up 6 bases and J gave up 15 bases, with 12 bases separating them.

This clonotype has more than one count but fewer than ten. This chain joins TRBV7-2 and TRBJ2-3; D is undetermined. V was trimmed by 5 bases and J by 7 bases, leaving 13 bases between them. CDR1 is SGHTA, CDR2 FQGNSA, per germline. CDR3 length: 13 residues. The CDR3 reads CASSAGWRHTQYF. CDR3 nucleotides: TGTGCCAGCAGCGCTGGATGGCGGCATACGCAGTATTTT.

This clonotype has a handful of counts. The chain carries TRBV7-2 and TRBJ2-2, with D hard to call. Germline V gene data show CDR1 as SGHTA and CDR2 as FQGNSA. Trimming removed 2 bases at V and 4 bases at J, with 5 bases between. CDR3 length: 13 residues. DNA of the CDR3: TGTGCCAGCAGCTTAAGGGTCACCGGGGAGCTGTTTTTT. Protein: CASSLRVTGELFF.

This clonotype was recorded at least ten times. The J gene is TRBJ2-1, the V gene TRBV7-6, with 12 bases lining up with TRBD2. This CDR3 has 17 residues. The germline gives CDR1 SGHVS, CDR2 FNYEAQ. J was trimmed by 4 bases and V by 0 bases; bases with no gene match: 4. CDR3 DNA: TGTGCCAGCAGCTTAGCGTCTGGGACTAGCGGGTACAATGAGCAGTTCTTC. This encodes CASSLASGTSGYNEQFF.

A word on this clonotype: An end of the junction does not agree with germline; a read error may underlie this. The chain has TRBV5-8 and TRBJ1-2, with a tentative D call TRBD1 (5 bases). Looked up from germline, CDR1 is SGHTS and CDR2 is YDEGEE. This CDR3 is 9 amino acids long. The DNA for the CDR3 is TGTGCCAGCAGCCAATACGGGGGCTTC. It translates to CASSQYGGF. The variable domain in full, with the rest retrieved from reference TRBV5-8 and TRBJ1-2, is EAGVTQSPTHLIKTRGQQATLRCSPISGHTSVYWYQQALGLGLQFLLWYDEGEERNRGNFPPRFSGRQFPNYSSELNVNALELEDSALYLCASSQYGGFGSGTRLTVV.

The V and J genes are TRBV11-2 and TRBJ2-4; D might be TRBD2 (6 bases). Trimming stripped 1 base from V and 9 bases from J, with 13 bases between. The CDR3 extends over 14 amino acids. Looked up from germline, CDR1 is SGHAT and CDR2 is FQNNGV. The CDR3 DNA sequence: TGTGCCAGCAGCTTAGGCGGGATCGACGGCATTCAGTACTTC. Its protein is CASSLGGIDGIQYF.

Only a few counts were recorded for this clonotype. The chain links TRBV10-3 to TRBJ1-3, with a tentative D call TRBD1 (5 bases). Germline lookup yields CDR1 ENHRY and CDR2 SYGVKD. Trimming took off 0 bases at V and 8 bases at J, with 11 bases between the two ends. The CDR3 is made up of 14 amino acids. The CDR3 spells CAISESGTADTIYF. CDR3 sequence (DNA): TGTGCCATCAGTGAGTCCGGGACCGCGGACACCATATATTTT.

This chain links TRBV3-1 with TRBJ1-4; the D gene is possibly TRBD1 (5 bases). Germline lookup yields CDR1 LGHDT and CDR2 YNNKEL (reference sequence). V lost 1 base and J 4 bases, leaving 10 bases between the germline ends. CDR3 length: 15 amino acids. Here the CDR3 DNA reads TGTGCCAGCAGCCAAGGGGTACAGGATAATGAAAAACTGTTTTTT. It yields the protein CASSQGVQDNEKLFF.

This clonotype was recorded at least ten times. The chain links TRBV7-2 to TRBJ2-3; D ambiguous. The germline CDR1 and CDR2 sequences are SGHTA and FQGNSA. The CDR3 is 16 amino acids. Trimming took 5 bases from V and 2 from J, leaving 17 bases between them. CDR3 nucleotides: TGTGCCAGCAGCCCGATCCTCGGCACCTACACAGATACGCAGTATTTT. Translating gives CASSPILGTYTDTQYF.